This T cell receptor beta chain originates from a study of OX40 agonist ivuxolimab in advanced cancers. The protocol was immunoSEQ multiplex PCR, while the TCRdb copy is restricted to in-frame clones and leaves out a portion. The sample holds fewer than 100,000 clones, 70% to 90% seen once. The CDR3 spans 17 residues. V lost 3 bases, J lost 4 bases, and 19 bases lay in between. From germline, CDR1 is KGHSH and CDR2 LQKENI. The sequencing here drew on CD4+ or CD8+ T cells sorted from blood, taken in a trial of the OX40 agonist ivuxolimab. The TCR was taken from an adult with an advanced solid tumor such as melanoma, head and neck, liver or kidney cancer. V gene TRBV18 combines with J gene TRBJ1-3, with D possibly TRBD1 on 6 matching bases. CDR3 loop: CASSPLSKGVSGNTIYF. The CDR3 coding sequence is TGTGCCAGCTCACCTCTATCGAAGGGGGTATCCGGAAACACCATATATTTT.